One and the same sample provided the 25 T cell receptor beta chains below, sequenced in a study of beta chain features in type 1 diabetes. What was sequenced were expressed TCRB transcripts, since all of the isolated RNA had been reverse transcribed. Profiling relied on immunoSEQ multiplex PCR, and the TCRdb table lists in-frame clones only, not all of them. Of about 180,000 clones listed, 13% are singletons. The sample was central memory CD4+ T cells from blood. These receptors all stem from a woman under 30 in good health.

This clone has just a few counts. V usage is TRBV28 and J usage is TRBJ1-4; D unclear. Germline CDR1 reads MDHEN; CDR2 reads SYDVKM. The CDR3 is 14 amino acids. The V gene lost 3 bases and the J gene lost 1 base, with 6 bases spanning the gap. CDR3 nucleotide sequence: TGTGCCAGCAGTTTTGGCCTAACTAATGAAAAACTGTTTTTT. Amino acid sequence: CASSFGLTNEKLFF.

V and J are TRBV6-1 and TRBJ1-2; TRBD1 might be the D (6 bases). CDR3 length: 17 amino acids. Germline-derived CDR1 and CDR2 are MNHNS and SASEGT. V was shortened by 0 bases and J by 6 bases, with 20 bases between the two germline ends. In nucleotides, the CDR3 is TGTGCCAGCAGTGAAGCGATCCGAACAGTAACAGGGAATGGCTACACCTTC. Translating gives CASSEAIRTVTGNGYTF.

This clone was detected a few times. This sequence joins TRBV28 and TRBJ2-7; a possible D gene is TRBD2 (6 bases). Germline V lookup: CDR1 MDHEN, CDR2 SYDVKM. The CDR3 contains 14 residues. V lost 3 bases, J lost 11 bases, and 20 bases lay in between. CDR3 sequence reads: CASSFGSGQQKKYF. CDR3 in DNA: TGTGCCAGCAGTTTCGGGAGTGGACAACAGAAGAAGTACTTC.

The V and J genes are TRBV5-5 and TRBJ2-3; D is unresolved. The CDR3 runs to 12 residues. Between the trimmed V and J ends, which lost 2 bases and 5 bases, there was a span of 6 bases. Germline assignment: CDR1 SGHKS and CDR2 YYEKEE (reference sequence). The CDR3 nucleotides read TGTGCCAGCAGCTTTACAGAAGATACGCAGTATTTT. This translates into CASSFTEDTQYF. Full variable domain (rest looked up from reference TRBV5-5 and TRBJ2-3): DAGVTQSPTHLIKTRGQQVTLRCSPISGHKSVSWYQQVLGQGPQFIFQYYEKEERGRGNFPDRFSARQFPNYSSELNVNALLLGDSALYLCASSFTEDTQYFGPGTRLTVL.

This chain connects TRBV7-2 to TRBJ2-1; 11 bases align to TRBD2. This CDR3 region has 15 residues. Looked up from germline, CDR1 is SGHTA and CDR2 is FQGNSA. Unmatched junction bases numbered 3, after V lost 4 bases and J lost 4 bases. The chain's CDR3 is CASSWRTSGYNEQFF. In nucleotides, the CDR3 is TGTGCCAGCAGCTGGCGGACTAGCGGGTACAATGAGCAGTTCTTC.

This clone has more than one count but fewer than ten. V and J are TRBV7-3 and TRBJ1-5; D not resolved. The CDR3 has 15 amino acids. Germline values: CDR1 SGHTA, CDR2 FQGTGA. Trimming shortened V by 0 bases and J by 5 bases, and 11 bases separated the two germline ends. Here the CDR3 reads CASSLTPGKDQPQHF. The CDR3 DNA sequence: TGTGCCAGCAGCTTAACCCCGGGGAAAGATCAGCCCCAGCATTTT.

This clone came up a few times. CDR3 in amino acids: CASSRDRNTEAFF. The CDR3 coding sequence is TGTGCCAGCAGCCGGGACAGAAACACTGAAGCTTTCTTT. The chain couples TRBV27 to TRBJ1-1, with 7 bases identical to TRBD1. V shed 6 bases, J shed 2 bases, and the junction held 3 bases outside the gene matches. Germline values: CDR1 MNHEY, CDR2 SMNVEV (reference sequence). The CDR3 has 13 residues.

This clone was seen a handful of times. The genes are TRBV18 and TRBJ2-1; TRBD2 aligns across 8 bases. This CDR3 has 15 residues. Trimming at V came to 4 bases and at J to 0 bases, leaving 2 bases not matched to a gene. The germline CDR1 and CDR2 sequences are KGHSH and LQKENI. DNA for the CDR3: TGTGCCAGCTCACAACGGGAGGGCTCCTACAATGAGCAGTTCTTC. Amino acid sequence: CASSQREGSYNEQFF.

This clone was counted only a few times. The chain employs TRBV7-9 and TRBJ1-4; TRBD1 matches 7 bases. CDR1 and CDR2 (germline): SEHNR, FQNEAQ (reference sequence). This CDR3 has 14 amino acids. The V and J ends lost 5 bases and 3 bases, in that order; junction bases with no gene match: 3. The CDR3 sequence: CASSQGDSNEKLFF. In DNA form, the CDR3 reads TGTGCCAGCAGCCAGGGGGACTCTAATGAAAAACTGTTTTTT.

Regarding this clone: Within the sample, other DNA sequences also encode this same CDR3. This chain joins TRBV7-2 and TRBJ1-2, with TRBD1 matching 7 bases. CDR3 length: 13 amino acids. J was trimmed by 8 bases and V by 0 bases; bases with no gene match: 3. From germline, CDR1 is SGHTA and CDR2 FQGNSA. CDR3 DNA: TGTGCCAGCAGCTTAGCCACAGGGGACGGCTACACCTTC. Protein product: CASSLATGDGYTF.

This chain connects TRBV16 to TRBJ1-1; possibly TRBD1 for D (6 bases). The CDR3 sequence is 14 residues long. Between the trimmed V and J ends, which lost 3 bases and 3 bases, there was a span of 11 bases. Per germline, CDR1 KGHSY and CDR2 FQNENV. DNA for the CDR3: TGTGCCAGCAGCCAGCAGGGGAAAGACACTGAAGCTTTCTTT. Translated: CASSQQGKDTEAFF.

The chain joins TRBV7-8 to TRBJ2-7; D not resolved. The CDR3 totals 11 residues. Trimming cost V 2 bases and J 3 bases, with 2 bases left between them. CDR1 and CDR2 from the germline V gene are SGHVS and FQNEAQ. Written as DNA, the CDR3 is TGTGCCAGCAGCTTACTCTACGAGCAGTACTTC. Translation: CASSLLYEQYF.

This clone has just a few counts. The rearrangement joins TRBV14 to TRBJ2-1, with 9 bases matching TRBD2. CDR3 size: 17 residues. The germline CDR1 and CDR2 sequences are SGHDN and FVKESK. V shed 4 bases and J 0 bases; nucleotides not matched to a gene: 7. Here the CDR3 reads CASSLRLAARSYNEQFF. CDR3 nucleotide sequence: TGTGCCAGCAGCCTTAGACTAGCGGCCCGCTCCTACAATGAGCAGTTCTTC.

The J gene is TRBJ2-3, the V gene TRBV7-2, with TRBD2 matching over 7 bases. The CDR3 is made up of 13 amino acids. Germline lookup yields CDR1 SGHTA and CDR2 FQGNSA. The junction had 2 bases not matched to a gene; V was cut back by 3 bases and J by 5 bases. DNA for the CDR3: TGTGCCAGCAGCTTGTGGGAGGGAGATACGCAGTATTTT. This gives the protein CASSLWEGDTQYF.

Only a few counts were recorded for this clone. This sequence joins TRBV30 and TRBJ1-1; possibly TRBD1 for D (5 bases). Germline V lookup: CDR1 GTSNPN, CDR2 SVGIG (reference sequence). CDR3 length: 13 residues. The ends were cut back, 0 bases at V and 5 bases at J, with 10 bases in the middle. The CDR3: CAWSVGVGTEAFF. The CDR3 DNA sequence: TGTGCCTGGAGTGTAGGGGTCGGAACTGAAGCTTTCTTT.

The CDR3 spells CAISDLGQGGTEAFF. CDR3 sequence (DNA): TGTGCCATCAGTGACCTGGGACAGGGGGGGACTGAAGCTTTCTTT. V usage is TRBV10-3 and J usage is TRBJ1-1, with TRBD1 identical over 11 bases. The trim removed 3 bases at V and 5 bases at J, leaving 5 bases unmatched. Germline values: CDR1 ENHRY, CDR2 SYGVKD. This CDR3 comprises 15 residues.

This clone was detected a few times. The rearrangement uses TRBV9 and TRBJ2-1, with a weak D call TRBD2 (6 bases). This CDR3 region has 15 residues. Trimming pared 1 base from V and 6 bases from J, leaving 14 bases between. Germline loops: CDR1 SGDLS, CDR2 YYNGEE. The DNA for the CDR3 is TGTGCCAGCAGCGTAATGGCTAGCGAAACCAATGAGCAGTTCTTC. Protein product: CASSVMASETNEQFF.

This clone was detected ten times or more. The chain employs TRBV9 and TRBJ2-3, with D possibly being TRBD2 (6 bases). Germline-derived CDR1 and CDR2 are SGDLS and YYNGEE. Trimming left V 4 bases short and J 6 bases short, with 18 bases between. This CDR3 contains 15 residues. The CDR3 reads CASSPPGTHLDTQYF. As DNA, the CDR3 is TGTGCCAGCAGCCCACCCGGGACTCACCTTGATACGCAGTATTTT.

The V and J genes are TRBV29-1 and TRBJ2-1, with TRBD2 matching 12 bases. CDR3 length: 16 residues. The ends lost 5 bases at V and 7 bases at J; junction bases unmatched: 12. The germline CDR1 and CDR2 sequences are SQVTM and ANQGSEA. The CDR3 region has the DNA TGCAGCGTTCTCTTGGGGCCTAGCGGGAGGGTGAATGAGCAGTTCTTC. It translates to CSVLLGPSGRVNEQFF.

The V and J genes are TRBV29-1 and TRBJ2-7; 7 bases match TRBD1. Germline loops: CDR1 SQVTM, CDR2 ANQGSEA. The CDR3 has 11 amino acids. V gave up 6 bases and J gave up 8 bases; unmatched junction bases: 7. The CDR3: CSVVTTGQQYF. The CDR3 nucleotides are TGCAGCGTCGTCACGACAGGGCAGCAGTACTTC.

The V call is TRBV30, the J call TRBJ2-7; D gene unclear. The CDR3 is 11 amino acids. Germline assignment: CDR1 GTSNPN and CDR2 SVGIG (reference sequence). The germline V and J ends were trimmed by 3 bases and 5 bases, with 8 bases remaining between them. The CDR3: CAWRQTHEQYF. As DNA, the CDR3 is TGTGCCTGGAGGCAGACACACGAGCAGTACTTC.

DNA for the CDR3: TGTGCCAGCAGCTTGTGGGCGGGAGGCACAGATACGCAGTATTTT. This encodes CASSLWAGGTDTQYF. The chain carries TRBV5-4 and TRBJ2-3; TRBD2 matches 7 bases. CDR1 SGHNT and CDR2 YYREEE come from the germline V gene (reference sequence). Trimming cost V 1 base and J 1 base; bases outside gene matches: 3. This CDR3 has 15 residues.

This clone showed up just a few times. V gene TRBV28 combines with J gene TRBJ2-5; TRBD2 is a possible D gene (6 bases). CDR1 is MDHEN and CDR2 is SYDVKM in the germline V gene. V lost 4 bases and J 5 bases, leaving 17 bases between the germline ends. The CDR3 is made up of 15 amino acids. For the CDR3, the DNA is TGTGCCAGCAGTTATGGGGGAGGTCGTTCGGAGACCCAGTACTTC. As protein: CASSYGGGRSETQYF.

This clone has only a few counts. The CDR3 loop is CASSLYEGSYEQYF. In nucleotides, the CDR3 is TGTGCCAGCAGCTTATACGAGGGCTCCTACGAGCAGTACTTC. The genes are TRBV7-8 and TRBJ2-7, with D tentatively TRBD2 (5 bases). Per the germline V gene, CDR1 is SGHVS and CDR2 is FQNEAQ. V was shortened by 2 bases and J by 0 bases, with 8 bases between the two germline ends. The CDR3 covers 14 residues.

The V gene is TRBV5-1, the J gene TRBJ2-5; 10 positions agree with TRBD1. The ends lost 4 bases at V and 5 bases at J; junction bases unmatched: 5. CDR3 length: 14 amino acids. The V gene's germline CDR1 is SGHRS and CDR2 YFSETQ. CDR3 region: CASSTDRGYETQYF. In nucleotides, the CDR3 is TGCGCCAGCAGCACGGACAGGGGGTACGAGACCCAGTACTTC.